This record looks at one T cell receptor beta chain sequence and its context. Its antigen is not known. This record belongs to a study of shared clonotypes between healthy human individuals. Study findings and constraints: Sequencing depth was expected to influence donor clonotype sharing.

Clones were sequenced by immunoSEQ multiplex PCR, and TCRdb holds only the in-frame ones, with some missing. The sample holds some 510,000 clones, 79% seen once. The V gene end was trimmed by 6 bases and the J gene end by 2 bases; junction bases not matched to a gene: 13. There are 16 residues in the CDR3. Germline CDR1 and CDR2: KGHSH and LQKENI. Recent vaccinations or acute infections were absent in the healthy HIV-negative adult donors. The rearrangement joins TRBV18 to TRBJ2-7; 7 bases fit TRBD1. Sequencing was performed on PBMCs. This sequence was found in a woman aged 40 to 55 in good health. Some clones in this sample may be carry-over from other donors' samples. The CDR3 coding sequence is TGTGCCAGCTCCCGAACAGGGACAGAAAACACCTACGAGCAGTACTTC. Protein: CASSRTGTENTYEQYF.